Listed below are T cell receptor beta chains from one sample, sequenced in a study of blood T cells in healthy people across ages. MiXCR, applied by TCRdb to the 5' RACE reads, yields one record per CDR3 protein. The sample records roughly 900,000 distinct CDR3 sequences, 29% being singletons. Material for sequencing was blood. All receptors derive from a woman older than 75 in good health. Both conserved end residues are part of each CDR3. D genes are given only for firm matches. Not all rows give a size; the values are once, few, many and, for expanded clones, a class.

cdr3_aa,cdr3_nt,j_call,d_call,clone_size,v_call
CASSPTRWFNEQFF,TGTGCCAGCAGCCCTACTAGGTGGTTCAATGAGCAGTTCTTC,TRBJ2-1,.,many,TRBV2
CASSLLAGADTQYF,TGTGCCAGCAGCTTACTAGCGGGGGCAGATACGCAGTATTTT,TRBJ2-3,TRBD2,few,TRBV7-2
CSVVGRSGVGTGELFF,TGCAGCGTTGTAGGTCGTTCCGGGGTTGGCACCGGGGAGCTGTTTTTT,TRBJ2-2,.,.,TRBV29-1
CASSDRGVRTDTQYF,TGTGCCAGCAGTGATCGGGGGGTCCGCACAGATACGCAGTATTTT,TRBJ2-3,TRBD2,many,TRBV6-6
CASSQGLGASYEQYF,TGTGCCAGCAGCCAAGGGTTGGGGGCATCCTACGAGCAGTACTTC,TRBJ2-7,.,.,TRBV3-1
CASSLVTGANVLTF,TGTGCCAGCAGTTTGGTCACTGGGGCCAACGTCCTGACTTTC,TRBJ2-6,.,many,TRBV12-3/TRBV12-4
CASSDGGFSYNEQFF,TGTGCCAGCAGTGACGGAGGTTTTTCCTACAATGAGCAGTTCTTC,TRBJ2-1,.,many,TRBV6-4
CSVEAPGHDTQYF,TGCAGCGTTGAAGCCCCGGGGCACGATACGCAGTATTTT,TRBJ2-3,.,many,TRBV29-1
CASTRRGTEAFF,TGCGCCAGCACCAGGAGGGGGACTGAAGCTTTCTTT,TRBJ1-1,.,few,TRBV10-2
CASSSQGKADTQYF,TGTGCCAGCAGTTCCCAGGGGAAGGCAGATACGCAGTATTTT,TRBJ2-3,.,many,TRBV27
CASSQDSGLSLFF,TGTGCCAGCAGCCAAGATTCGGGACTAAGCCTGTTCTTC,TRBJ2-1,TRBD2,many,TRBV4-2
CASSYALDGAYQETQYF,TGTGCCAGCAGTTACGCGTTGGATGGTGCGTACCAAGAGACCCAGTACTTC,TRBJ2-5,.,many,TRBV6-2/TRBV6-3
CANSQDGGGRDIQYF,TGCGCCAACAGCCAAGATGGGGGGGGGCGAGACATTCAGTACTTC,TRBJ2-4,.,.,TRBV4-1
CASSQTDRDPTEAFF,TGTGCCAGCAGCCAAACGGACAGGGACCCTACTGAAGCTTTCTTT,TRBJ1-1,TRBD1,few,TRBV3-1
CASSWTVQNERFF,TGTGCCAGCAGTTGGACAGTGCAGAATGAGCGGTTCTTC,TRBJ2-1,.,once,TRBV27
CASSHLMGSGSLNEQFF,TGTGCCAGCAGCCACCTTATGGGTAGCGGGAGTCTTAATGAGCAGTTCTTC,TRBJ2-1,TRBD2,.,TRBV7-2
CASSLVLGAGAYEQYF,TGTGCCAGCAGCTTAGTTCTAGGAGCGGGGGCCTACGAGCAGTACTTC,TRBJ2-7,TRBD2,many,TRBV11-2
CASSPHSGRADNEQFF,TGTGCCAGCAGTCCCCATAGCGGGAGGGCCGACAATGAGCAGTTCTTC,TRBJ2-1,TRBD2,.,TRBV28
CASSLYGGNSNQPQHF,TGTGCCAGCAGTTTATATGGGGGGAATAGCAATCAGCCCCAGCATTTT,TRBJ1-5,.,few,TRBV28
CSATATPSGANVLTF,TGCAGTGCGACAGCGACACCTTCTGGGGCCAACGTCCTGACTTTC,TRBJ2-6,.,many,TRBV20-1
CASSAGTSGANEQFF,TGTGCCAGCAGCGCCGGGACTAGCGGGGCCAATGAGCAGTTCTTC,TRBJ2-1,TRBD2,.,TRBV9
CASSWVHETQYF,TGTGCCAGCAGCTGGGTGCATGAGACCCAGTACTTC,TRBJ2-5,.,many,TRBV6-2/TRBV6-3
CSARERGQAYQPQHF,TGCAGTGCTAGAGAAAGGGGGCAGGCGTATCAGCCCCAGCATTTT,TRBJ1-5,TRBD1,few,TRBV20-1
CASQGAGTPLHF,TGTGCCAGCCAGGGGGCTGGGACACCCCTCCACTTT,TRBJ1-6,TRBD1,.,TRBV6-5
CSAIGGGYGNQPQHF,TGCAGTGCTATCGGCGGAGGATATGGCAATCAGCCCCAGCATTTT,TRBJ1-5,.,.,TRBV20-1
CASPGQGKGEQFF,TGTGCCAGCCCCGGACAGGGAAAAGGTGAGCAGTTCTTC,TRBJ2-1,TRBD1,few,TRBV7-9
CASSFPWGSNEQFF,TGTGCCAGCAGCTTCCCTTGGGGGTCCAATGAGCAGTTCTTC,TRBJ2-1,.,many,TRBV7-9
CASSLPGSNTEAFF,TGTGCCAGCAGCCTTCCGGGGTCGAACACTGAAGCTTTCTTT,TRBJ1-1,.,many,TRBV28
CASSFPDPTNEKLFF,TGTGCCAGCAGTTTCCCTGATCCAACTAATGAAAAACTGTTTTTT,TRBJ1-4,.,few,TRBV28
CASSLEPSMNTEAFF,TGTGCCAGCAGCTTAGAGCCCAGCATGAACACTGAAGCTTTCTTT,TRBJ1-1,.,.,TRBV7-9
CASSLGPTGNEQFF,TGCGCCAGCAGCTTGGGCCCCACTGGGAATGAGCAGTTCTTC,TRBJ2-1,.,once,TRBV5-1
CASSFLSGSSYNEQFF,TGTGCCAGCAGCTTTCTAAGCGGGAGCTCCTACAATGAGCAGTTCTTC,TRBJ2-1,TRBD2,.,TRBV7-2
CASSLSSGTYGQYF,TGTGCCAGCAGTTTATCTAGCGGGACCTACGGGCAGTACTTC,TRBJ2-7,TRBD2,.,TRBV12-3/TRBV12-4
CASSAMGQASSEAFF,TGTGCCAGCAGTGCCATGGGACAGGCCTCTTCTGAAGCTTTCTTT,TRBJ1-1,TRBD1,many,TRBV6-1
CASSPVRGGSYEQYF,TGTGCCAGCTCACCGGTTAGGGGGGGCTCCTACGAGCAGTACTTC,TRBJ2-7,.,.,TRBV18
CANSYGQGVGTEAFF,TGCGCCAACAGCTATGGACAGGGTGTTGGTACTGAAGCTTTCTTT,TRBJ1-1,TRBD1,.,TRBV5-1
CASSTLRGVNTGELFF,TGTGCCAGCAGTACCCTACGAGGGGTGAACACCGGGGAGCTGTTTTTT,TRBJ2-2,.,few,TRBV6-2/TRBV6-3
CASSPGGSEQYF,TGTGCCAGCAGCCCCGGTGGCTCCGAGCAGTACTTC,TRBJ2-7,.,many,TRBV18
CASSKALWQSNQPQHF,TGTGCCAGCAGCAAAGCGCTGTGGCAGAGCAATCAGCCCCAGCATTTT,TRBJ1-5,.,.,TRBV21-1
CASGFLAGTGAYEQYF,TGTGCTAGTGGTTTTCTAGCCGGGACAGGGGCCTACGAGCAGTACTTC,TRBJ2-7,TRBD1,.,TRBV12-5
CASSYDRGLNCEQYF,TGTGCCAGCAGTTACGACAGGGGGTTAAACTGCGAGCAGTACTTC,TRBJ2-7,TRBD1,.,TRBV6-2/TRBV6-3
CASSLVPGVSYEQYF,TGCGCCAGCAGCTTGGTGCCAGGGGTTTCCTACGAGCAGTACTTC,TRBJ2-7,.,many,TRBV5-1
CASSPLSIPRSTANYGYTF,TGTGCCAGCAGCCCCCTCTCCATCCCTAGAAGCACAGCTAACTATGGCTACACCTTC,TRBJ1-2,.,many,TRBV7-6
CASSLEQVHGYTF,TGTGCCAGCAGCTTGGAACAGGTGCATGGCTACACCTTC,TRBJ1-2,.,many,TRBV5-5
CASRSGVSNQPQHF,TGCGCCAGCAGATCTGGGGTCAGCAATCAGCCCCAGCATTTT,TRBJ1-5,.,.,TRBV5-1
CASSATYYEQYF,TGTGCCAGCAGTGCTACATACTACGAGCAGTACTTC,TRBJ2-7,.,many,TRBV2
CATSRDRRGGQNIRTNTEAFF,TGTGCCACCAGCAGAGATAGGAGAGGGGGCCAAAACATTCGAACTAACACTGAAGCTTTCTTT,TRBJ1-1,TRBD1,.,TRBV15
CSARGVGNSNQPQHF,TGCAGTGCTAGAGGAGTCGGGAATAGCAATCAGCCCCAGCATTTT,TRBJ1-5,.,many,TRBV20-1
CASSRGLSADTQYF,TGTGCCAGCAGCCGTGGACTGAGCGCAGATACGCAGTATTTT,TRBJ2-3,.,.,TRBV12-3/TRBV12-4
CATSRDRDRHEQFF,TGTGCCACCAGCCGGGACAGGGACCGACATGAGCAGTTCTTC,TRBJ2-1,TRBD1,many,TRBV15
CASSLIWMTANTEAFF,TGCGCCAGCAGCTTGATATGGATGACAGCGAACACTGAAGCTTTCTTT,TRBJ1-1,.,few,TRBV5-1
CASSPKGKHNEQFF,TGTGCCAGCAGCCCCAAGGGCAAGCACAATGAGCAGTTCTTC,TRBJ2-1,.,.,TRBV12-3/TRBV12-4
CASSRDRGITEAFF,TGTGCCAGCAGTCGGGACAGGGGAATAACTGAAGCTTTCTTT,TRBJ1-1,TRBD1,many,TRBV6-5
CSARGQAVNGEKLFF,TGCAGTGCTAGAGGACAGGCGGTGAATGGGGAAAAACTGTTTTTT,TRBJ1-4,.,.,TRBV20-1
CASSVGFYGYTF,TGTGCCAGCAGTGTAGGGTTCTATGGCTACACCTTC,TRBJ1-2,.,many,TRBV25-1